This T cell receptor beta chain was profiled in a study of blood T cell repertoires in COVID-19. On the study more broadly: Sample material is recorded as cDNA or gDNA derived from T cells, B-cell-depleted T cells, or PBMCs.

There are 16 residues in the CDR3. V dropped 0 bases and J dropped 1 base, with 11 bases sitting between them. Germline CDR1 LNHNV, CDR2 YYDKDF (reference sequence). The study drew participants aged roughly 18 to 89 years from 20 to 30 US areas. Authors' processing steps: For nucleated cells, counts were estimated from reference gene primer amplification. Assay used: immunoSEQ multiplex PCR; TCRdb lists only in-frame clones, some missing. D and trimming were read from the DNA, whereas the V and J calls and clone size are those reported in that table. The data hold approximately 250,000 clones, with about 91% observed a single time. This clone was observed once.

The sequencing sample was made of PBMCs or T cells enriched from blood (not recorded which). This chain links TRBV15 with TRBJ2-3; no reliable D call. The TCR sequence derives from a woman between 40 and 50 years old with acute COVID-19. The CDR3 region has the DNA TGTGCCACCAGCAGAGATGGAGTTCCTGGCACAGATACGCAGTATTTT. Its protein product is CATSRDGVPGTDTQYF.